This entry is about one T cell receptor (beta chain). Its antigen is not known. The method was immunoSEQ multiplex PCR; TCRdb's version includes in-frame clones alone and lacks a portion of them. This sample's table has around 140,000 clones. This record belongs to a study of T cell responses to AZD1222 COVID-19 vaccine. Points from the study as a whole: At baseline, just six AZD1222 recipients tested seropositive. Clonal diversity was possibly underestimated, and white British individuals and females predominated among donors. Among spike-specific TCRs, nearly half reportedly target unmutated variant regions. Breadth and depth of Spike-specific TCRs rose after two AZD1222 doses.

The receptor was isolated from an adult in good health. Sequenced material: peripheral blood.

The CDR3 region has the DNA TGTGCCAGCTCACCGACAGATAGCAATCAGCCCCAGCATTTT. This translates into CASSPTDSNQPQHF. The chain is built from TRBV18 and TRBJ1-5; the D gene is possibly TRBD1 (5 bases). Germline values: CDR1 KGHSH, CDR2 LQKENI. The CDR3 sequence is 14 residues long. V gave up 3 bases and J gave up 0 bases, with 6 bases separating them.